Each of the 24 T cell receptor beta chains below was sequenced from the same sample in a study of OX40 agonist ivuxolimab in advanced cancers. Repertoires were generated with immunoSEQ multiplex PCR, while TCRdb's copy carries only in-frame clones and drops some. The sample yields about 40,000 clones, 88% seen once. The material was CD4+ or CD8+ T cells sorted from blood, obtained in a trial of the OX40 agonist ivuxolimab. These receptors were obtained from an adult with an advanced solid tumor such as melanoma, head and neck, liver or kidney cancer.

The CDR3 DNA reads TGTGCCAGCAGGCCCGATTCGGAGACCCAGTACTTC. Translating gives CASRPDSETQYF. The J gene is TRBJ2-5, the V gene TRBV28; D uncertain. Germline V lookup: CDR1 MDHEN, CDR2 SYDVKM. CDR3 length equals 12 residues. V lost 6 bases to trimming and J lost 5 bases, with 10 bases between them. Full variable domain (remainder filled in from reference TRBV28 and TRBJ2-5): DVKVTQSSRYLVKRTGEKVFLECVQDMDHENMFWYRQDPGLGLRLIYFSYDVKMKEKGDIPEGYSVSREKKERFSLILESASTNQTSMYLCASRPDSETQYFGPGTRLLVL.

This clone has a handful of counts. The chain combines TRBV5-1 with TRBJ2-7, with 7 bases matching TRBD1. The CDR3 runs to 13 residues. The J segment lost 3 bases and the V segment lost 4 bases, leaving 4 bases of the junction unmatched. Germline V CDR1 and CDR2: SGHRS, YFSETQ. The CDR3: CASSLGQIYEQYF. The CDR3 nucleotides are TGCGCCAGCAGCCTGGGACAGATCTACGAGCAGTACTTC. The full variable domain, in which reference TRBV5-1 and TRBJ2-7 provide the parts outside the CDR3, is KAGVTQTPRYLIKTRGQQVTLSCSPISGHRSVSWYQQTPGQGLQFLFEYFSETQRNKGNFPGRFSGRQFSNSRSEMNVSTLELGDSALYLCASSLGQIYEQYFGPGTRLTVT.

This clone occurred once. V usage is TRBV29-1 and J usage is TRBJ2-7, with 8 bases fitting TRBD2. CDR3 length: 17 residues. Germline V gene lookup returns CDR1 SQVTM and CDR2 ANQGSEA. Trimming removed 4 bases from V and 0 bases from J; junction bases left unmatched: 14. CDR3 sequence (DNA): TGCAGCGTTGTGGGCCTAGCGGGCCCTCCCGACTCCTACGAGCAGTACTTC. Translating gives CSVVGLAGPPDSYEQYF.

V usage is TRBV11-1 and J usage is TRBJ2-7; 8 bases align to TRBD2. The CDR3 extends over 15 amino acids. Germline-derived CDR1 and CDR2 are SGHAT and FQDESV (reference sequence). Germline trimming cut 5 bases from V and 3 bases from J; bases unmatched to any gene: 9. As DNA, the CDR3 is TGTGCCAGCAGCCTCCGTGGGGCGGGAGGCTACGAGCAGTACTTC. This encodes CASSLRGAGGYEQYF. Together with reference TRBV11-1 and TRBJ2-7, the CDR3 gives the full variable domain: EAEVAQSPRYKITEKSQAVAFWCDPISGHATLYWYRQILGQGPELLVQFQDESVVDDSQLPKDRFSAERLKGVDSTLKIQPAELGDSAMYLCASSLRGAGGYEQYFGPGTRLTVT.

The chain couples TRBV7-9 to TRBJ2-1; D is possibly TRBD1 (6 bases). CDR1 is SEHNR, CDR2 FQNEAQ, per germline (reference sequence). Trimming shortened V by 5 bases and J by 2 bases, and 16 bases separated the two germline ends. The CDR3 runs 16 residues. DNA of the CDR3: TGTGCCAGCAGCACCTACAGGGTAGGTCCCTACAATGAGCAGTTCTTC. As protein: CASSTYRVGPYNEQFF. Supplemented by reference TRBV7-9 and TRBJ2-1, the full variable domain reads DTGVSQNPRHKITKRGQNVTFRCDPISEHNRLYWYRQTLGQGPEFLTYFQNEAQLEKSRLLSDRFSAERPKGSFSTLEIQRTEQGDSAMYLCASSTYRVGPYNEQFFGPGTRLTVL.

This chain connects TRBV6-5 to TRBJ1-1; possibly TRBD1 for D (6 bases). With 2 bases removed from V and 5 bases from J, the gap between germline ends came to 15 bases. CDR3 length equals 15 residues. The germline V gene encodes CDR1 MNHEY and CDR2 SVGAGI. The CDR3 region has the DNA TGTGCCAGCAGTTACCTGGGGGGCGCATATACTGAAGCTTTCTTT. Translating gives CASSYLGGAYTEAFF.

V and J are TRBV4-1 and TRBJ2-7, with a possible D match to TRBD1 (5 bases). This CDR3 is built from 12 residues. Trimming removed 3 bases from V and 6 bases from J, with 9 bases in between. Germline V lookup: CDR1 MGHRA, CDR2 YSYEKL. The CDR3 DNA follows: TGCGCCAGCAGCCATAGGGGCGGCGAGCAGTACTTC. Translation gives CASSHRGGEQYF.

This chain joins TRBV13 and TRBJ2-7; D is tentatively TRBD1 or TRBD2 (7 bases each). Germline values: CDR1 PRHDT, CDR2 FYEKMQ (reference sequence). The CDR3 covers 13 residues. V dropped 5 bases and J dropped 7 bases, with 15 bases sitting between them. CDR3 nucleotides: TGTGCCAGCAGCCCGGGGACAGCGGGAGAGCAGTACTTC. This translates into CASSPGTAGEQYF.

The chain recombines TRBV19 with TRBJ1-2, with D possibly matching TRBD1 (5 bases). Germline V gene lookup returns CDR1 LNHDA and CDR2 SQIVND (reference sequence). V dropped 7 bases and J dropped 7 bases, with 22 bases sitting between them. This CDR3 contains 15 residues. The CDR3, as DNA: TGTGCCAGTAATCCTATATTGACAGCTTCGGTTGGCTACACCTTC. The encoded protein is CASNPILTASVGYTF.

This clone was picked up a small number of times. This chain uses TRBV4-1 with TRBJ2-2, with D tentatively TRBD1 (7 bases). This CDR3 region has 14 residues. The germline CDR1 and CDR2 sequences are MGHRA and YSYEKL. The germline V and J ends were trimmed by 4 bases and 4 bases, with 10 bases remaining between them. As DNA, the CDR3 is TGCGCCAGCAGCCGCGGGACAGCCACCGGGGAGCTGTTTTTT. Its translation is CASSRGTATGELFF.

This chain joins TRBV7-9 and TRBJ2-5; a possible D gene is TRBD1 (6 bases). The CDR3 contains 14 residues. Germline CDR1 and CDR2: SEHNR and FQNEAQ (reference sequence). Deletions cut 7 bases from V and 0 bases from J, with 12 bases between. Written as DNA, the CDR3 is TGTGCCAGCATCCCAGGGGAGTACCAAGAGACCCAGTACTTC. It specifies CASIPGEYQETQYF.

The V gene is TRBV4-1, the J gene TRBJ2-7; no clear D gene. Trimming cost V 1 base and J 4 bases, with 8 bases left between them. Germline V CDR1 and CDR2: MGHRA, YSYEKL. CDR3 length equals 13 residues. CDR3 region: CASSQGPMYEQYF. Written as DNA, the CDR3 is TGCGCCAGCAGCCAAGGTCCGATGTACGAGCAGTACTTC.

The V call is TRBV28, the J call TRBJ1-1; 8 nucleotides match TRBD1. The CDR3 is 16 residues long. The V and J ends lost 5 bases and 3 bases, in that order; junction bases with no gene match: 11. Germline loops: CDR1 MDHEN, CDR2 SYDVKM. The CDR3 coding sequence is TGTGCCAGCAGTACACCTTTTACGACAGGGGACACTGAAGCTTTCTTT. This sequence encodes CASSTPFTTGDTEAFF.

This chain's CDR3 is CASSFASSSYEQYF. CDR3 coding DNA: TGCGCCAGCAGCTTTGCCAGCAGCTCCTACGAGCAGTACTTC. The V and J genes are TRBV5-1 and TRBJ2-7; no clear D. Germline V gives CDR1 SGHRS, CDR2 YFSETQ. V lost 2 bases and J lost 0, with 9 bases in between. The length of the CDR3 is 14 residues.

V is TRBV7-6 and J is TRBJ2-2, with D uncertain. Germline loops: CDR1 SGHVS, CDR2 FNYEAQ. This CDR3 has 16 amino acids. V was trimmed by 0 bases and J by 5 bases, leaving 13 bases between them. CDR3: CASSLASTFGTGELFF. The CDR3 DNA follows: TGTGCCAGCAGCTTAGCGAGCACTTTCGGGACCGGGGAGCTGTTTTTT.

The chain recombines TRBV28 with TRBJ2-5; 8 nucleotides line up with TRBD2. The CDR3 length is 15 residues. With V trimmed by 5 bases and J by 7 bases, 12 bases remained unmatched. Germline V lookup: CDR1 MDHEN, CDR2 SYDVKM. CDR3 protein: CASSGAGGPPGTQYF. DNA of the CDR3: TGTGCCAGCAGTGGGGCGGGAGGACCCCCGGGGACCCAGTACTTC. The variable domain in full, with the rest retrieved from reference TRBV28 and TRBJ2-5, is DVKVTQSSRYLVKRTGEKVFLECVQDMDHENMFWYRQDPGLGLRLIYFSYDVKMKEKGDIPEGYSVSREKKERFSLILESASTNQTSMYLCASSGAGGPPGTQYFGPGTRLLVL.

This chain links TRBV19 with TRBJ2-3; no firm D call. This CDR3 is 13 amino acids long. Trimming left V 5 bases short and J 2 bases short, with 8 bases between. Germline V CDR1 and CDR2: LNHDA, SQIVND (reference sequence). CDR3 in DNA: TGTGCCAGTAGTCTCGACCTCACAGATACGCAGTATTTT. It codes for CASSLDLTDTQYF.

The chain links TRBV5-6 to TRBJ1-2; D not resolved. V gave up 4 bases and J gave up 5 bases, with 9 bases separating them. Germline-derived CDR1 and CDR2 are SGHDT and YYEEEE. This CDR3 has 12 residues. This CDR3 reads CASSVGGYGYTF. The DNA for the CDR3 is TGTGCCAGCAGCGTGGGCGGATATGGCTACACCTTC. Based on the CDR3 plus reference TRBV5-6 and TRBJ1-2, the full variable domain is DAGVTQSPTHLIKTRGQQVTLRCSPKSGHDTVSWYQQALGQGPQFIFQYYEEEERQRGNFPDRFSGHQFPNYSSELNVNALLLGDSALYLCASSVGGYGYTFGSGTRLTVV.

The genes are TRBV7-9 and TRBJ1-5; D is undetermined. Germline V gene lookup returns CDR1 SEHNR and CDR2 FQNEAQ (reference sequence). This CDR3 contains 14 residues. V lost 5 bases to trimming and J lost 1 base, with 9 bases between them. The CDR3 loop reads CASSLGPSNQPQHF. CDR3 nucleotide sequence: TGTGCCAGCAGCCTCGGCCCGAGCAATCAGCCCCAGCATTTT.

The J gene is TRBJ1-1, the V gene TRBV30; D ambiguous. Germline CDR1 GTSNPN, CDR2 SVGIG (reference sequence). V lost 2 bases and J 6 bases, leaving 16 bases between the germline ends. This CDR3 is 14 amino acids long. The CDR3 DNA sequence: TGTGCCTGGAGTCTGGGAACGCTCTTCCCTGAAGCTTTCTTT. Translating it yields CAWSLGTLFPEAFF.

CDR3 residues: CASAYSGGQASPLHF. In DNA form, the CDR3 reads TGTGCTAGTGCTTACAGCGGAGGACAGGCTTCACCCCTCCACTTT. This chain uses TRBV12-5 with TRBJ1-6, with 7 bases matching TRBD1. Germline-derived CDR1 and CDR2 are LGHNT and FRNRAP. CDR3 size: 15 residues. V gave up 7 bases and J gave up 9 bases; unmatched junction bases: 12.

This clone is a singleton in its sample. The V call is TRBV4-1, the J call TRBJ1-2, with 10 bases lining up with TRBD1. J gave up 9 bases and V 2 bases, and 12 bases lay outside the gene matches. The CDR3 consists of 16 residues. CDR1 is MGHRA and CDR2 is YSYEKL in the germline V gene. In DNA form, the CDR3 reads TGCGCCAGCAGCCAACTGAACCGGGACAGGGGATTCAGCTACACCTTC. Its translation: CASSQLNRDRGFSYTF.

The chain uses TRBV6-5 and TRBJ2-7, with TRBD1 as a possible D gene (7 bases). Between the trimmed V and J ends, which lost 5 bases and 0 bases, there was a span of 14 bases. Looked up from germline, CDR1 is MNHEY and CDR2 is SVGAGI. This CDR3 has 15 amino acids. CDR3 nucleotides: TGTGCCAGCAGTGGGGGGACAGCGAGCTCCTACGAGCAGTACTTC. Its translation: CASSGGTASSYEQYF.

V usage is TRBV19 and J usage is TRBJ1-3; D remains unclear. Trimming took off 7 bases at V and 12 bases at J, with 22 bases between the two ends. The CDR3 covers 14 residues. Germline V CDR1 and CDR2: LNHDA, SQIVND (reference sequence). The CDR3 is CASTGPATWDGIYF. The CDR3 DNA sequence: TGTGCCAGTACCGGGCCAGCTACATGGGATGGCATATATTTT.